This TCR beta chain stems from a study of blood T cell repertoires in COVID-19. About the study: Donors in the United States, Italy and Spain gave samples during acute or convalescent COVID-19. PBMCs, B-cell-depleted T cells, or T cells were the source of the cDNA or gDNA that made up the material.

In the original workflow: How many nucleated cells were present was estimated from reference gene primer amplification. TCRdb's table, derived via immunoSEQ multiplex PCR, lists solely in-frame clones and lacks some. V and J calls and clone size come straight from that table; D and trimming were deduced from the DNA. Of 110,000 or so clones listed, 85% are singletons. V was cut by 1 base and J by 5 bases, with 10 bases left in between. This CDR3 spans 13 amino acids. Germline V gene data show CDR1 as SGHRS and CDR2 as YFSETQ. The sequence came from a human donor in a cohort sampled during active COVID-19. Sequenced: peripheral blood. This chain links TRBV5-1 with TRBJ2-7, with a weak D call TRBD2 (6 bases). CDR3 bases: TGCGCCAGCAGCTTGATCCGGGGGAACGAGCAGTACTTC. This gives the protein CASSLIRGNEQYF.